The clone carrying this T cell receptor (beta chain) has more than one count but fewer than ten. This sample was taken from a study of T cells in Graves' hyperthyroidism and ophthalmopathy. Study-wide background: Pretreatment peripheral blood was obtained at initial diagnosis.

It was RNA transcripts that yielded the amplified TCR beta CDR3 regions. HTBI primers were employed in a first-round RT-PCR of the TCR CDR3. TCRdb recomputed calls from the multiplex PCR reads with MiXCR, one row per CDR3 protein. The repertoire holds hundreds of thousands of distinct CDR3 sequences, with more than 20% as singletons. This CDR3 has 17 residues. V shed 0 bases, J shed 7 bases, and the junction held 10 bases outside the gene matches. CDR1 SGHDN and CDR2 FVKESK come from the germline V gene. This TCR derives from a man younger than 45 with Graves' ophthalmopathy. The sample consisted of blood. J is TRBJ2-1 and V is TRBV14; 9 nucleotides align to TRBD2. This chain's CDR3 is CASSQDRGTSRWNEQFF. The CDR3 DNA reads as TGTGCCAGCAGCCAAGATAGAGGGACTAGCAGGTGGAATGAGCAGTTCTTC. Full variable domain (rest looked up from reference TRBV14 and TRBJ2-1): EAGVTQFPSHSVIEKGQTVTLRCDPISGHDNLYWYRRVMGKEIKFLLHFVKESKQDESGMPNNRFLAERTGGTYSTLKVQPAELEDSGVYFCASSQDRGTSRWNEQFFGPGTRLTVL.